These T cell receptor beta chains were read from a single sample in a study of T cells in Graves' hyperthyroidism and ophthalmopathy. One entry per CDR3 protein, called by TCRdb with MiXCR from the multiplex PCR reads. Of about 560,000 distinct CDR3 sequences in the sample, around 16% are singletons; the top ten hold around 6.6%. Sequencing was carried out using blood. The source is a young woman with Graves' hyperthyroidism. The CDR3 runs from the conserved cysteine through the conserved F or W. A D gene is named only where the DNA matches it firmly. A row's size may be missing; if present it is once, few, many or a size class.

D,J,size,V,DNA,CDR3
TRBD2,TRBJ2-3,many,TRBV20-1,TGCAGTGCTACTAGCGGGAGATATGGAGATACGCAGTATTTT,CSATSGRYGDTQYF
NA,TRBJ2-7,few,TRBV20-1,TGCAGTGCTAGAGATCCGAGTGGGGATACCTACGAGCAGTACTTC,CSARDPSGDTYEQYF
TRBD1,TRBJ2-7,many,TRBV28,TGTGCCAGCAGTGGGACAGGGGACTACGAGCAGTACTTC,CASSGTGDYEQYF
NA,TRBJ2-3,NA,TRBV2,TGTGCCAGCAGTGGGGGCCGGGCGAGAGATACGCAGTATTTT,CASSGGRARDTQYF
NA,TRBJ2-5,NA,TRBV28,TGTGCCAGCAGCGTCAGTCCGGGACTCAACCAAGAGACCCAGTACTTC,CASSVSPGLNQETQYF
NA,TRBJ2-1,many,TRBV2,TGTGCCAGCAGCGCAGGGTACAATGAGCAGTTCTTC,CASSAGYNEQFF
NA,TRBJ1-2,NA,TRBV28,TGTGCCAGCAGTTTCACCGACAACCCCTATGGCTACACCTTC,CASSFTDNPYGYTF
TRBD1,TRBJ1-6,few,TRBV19,TGTGCCAGTAGTACCGACAGGGAGAATTCACCCCTCCACTTT,CASSTDRENSPLHF
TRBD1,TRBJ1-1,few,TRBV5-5,TGTGCCAGCAGCTCAGGGGGCGTGCTGAACACTGAAGCTTTCTTT,CASSSGGVLNTEAFF
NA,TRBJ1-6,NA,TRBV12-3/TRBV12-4,TGTGCCAGCAGCCCGGGACGGTGGAATTCACCCCTCCACTTT,CASSPGRWNSPLHF
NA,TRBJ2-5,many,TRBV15,TGTGCCACCAGCAGAGATCGAGTCGGGGGCCGGGAAGAGACCCAGTACTTC,CATSRDRVGGREETQYF
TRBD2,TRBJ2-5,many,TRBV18,TGTGCCAGCTCAGGCGGGAGGTCCCAAGAGACCCAGTACTTC,CASSGGRSQETQYF
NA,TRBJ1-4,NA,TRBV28,TGTGCCAGCAGTCTAGAGAACACGAGAAAACTGTTTTTT,CASSLENTRKLFF
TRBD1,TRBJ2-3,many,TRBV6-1,TGTGCCAGCAGTCCCGGGACAGGGGGCCGCACAGATACGCAGTATTTT,CASSPGTGGRTDTQYF
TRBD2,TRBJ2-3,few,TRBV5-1,TGCGCCAGCAGCTTGAGCGGGAGGCCCCCCGGCACAGATACGCAGTATTTT,CASSLSGRPPGTDTQYF
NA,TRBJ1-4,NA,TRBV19,TGTGCCAGTAGTCCGGGACAAGGGGGATGGTCTGGAAAACTGTTTTTT,CASSPGQGGWSGKLFF
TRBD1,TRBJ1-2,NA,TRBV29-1,TGCAGCGTCCTCGAATTGACAGGGGCAAGCTATGGCTACACCTTC,CSVLELTGASYGYTF
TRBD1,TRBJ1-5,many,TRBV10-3,TGTGCCATCAGGGATGACAGGGGCAATAGCAATCAGCCCCAGCATTTT,CAIRDDRGNSNQPQHF
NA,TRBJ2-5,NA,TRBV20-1,TGCAGTGCTTATCCTGGGCTTGAGACCCAGTACTTC,CSAYPGLETQYF
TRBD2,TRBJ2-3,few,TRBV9,TGTGCCAGCAGCGGGACACCGGGACTAGCGGGTAAAGATACGCAGTATTTT,CASSGTPGLAGKDTQYF
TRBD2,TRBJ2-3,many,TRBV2,TGTGCCAGCAGTGGTGGGAGGGCAACAGATACGCAGTATTTT,CASSGGRATDTQYF
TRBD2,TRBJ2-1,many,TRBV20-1,TGCAGTGCTATGGGCACAGGGCTAGCGGGAGTAAGGGCGTACAATGAGCAGTTCTTC,CSAMGTGLAGVRAYNEQFF
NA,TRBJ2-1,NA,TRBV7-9,TGTGCCAGCAGCTTACTACCCCGGGCTAGTTTACAGTCCCATGAGCAGTTCTTC,CASSLLPRASLQSHEQFF
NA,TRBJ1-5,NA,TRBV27,TGTGCGACAGGAAATAGCAATCAGCCCCAGCATTTT,CATGNSNQPQHF
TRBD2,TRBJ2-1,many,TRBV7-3,TGTGCCAGCAGCACCCATAGCGGGGCCTTGGATGAGCAGTTCTTC,CASSTHSGALDEQFF
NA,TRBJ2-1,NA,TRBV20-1,TGCAGTGCTAGTTTGACCACCTCCAATGAGCAGTTCTTC,CSASLTTSNEQFF
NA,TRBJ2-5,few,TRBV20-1,TGCAGTGCCGTGGGGCAGGGCAGGGTGGAGACCCAGTACTTC,CSAVGQGRVETQYF
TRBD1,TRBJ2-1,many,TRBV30,TGTGCCTGGAGTCCTGGACAGGGCCCTTTGGATTACAATGAGCAGTTCTTC,CAWSPGQGPLDYNEQFF
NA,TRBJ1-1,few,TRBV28,TGTGCCAGTATCTCCCCAACAGGTGAAGCTTTCTTT,CASISPTGEAFF
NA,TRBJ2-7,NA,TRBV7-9,TGTGCCAGCAGCCACCGGGACCCCTCCTACGAGCAGTACTTC,CASSHRDPSYEQYF
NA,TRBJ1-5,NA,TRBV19,TGTGCCAGTAGTATCCAGGGTGGCCAGCCCCAGCATTTT,CASSIQGGQPQHF
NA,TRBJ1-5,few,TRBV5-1,TGCGCCAGCAGCTTGGACAGCAGCAATCAGCCCCAGCATTTT,CASSLDSSNQPQHF
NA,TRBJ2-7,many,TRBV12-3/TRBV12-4,TGTGCCAGCAGTCACGGGACGTCTACGCAGTACTTC,CASSHGTSTQYF
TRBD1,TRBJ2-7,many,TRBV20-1,TGCAGTGCTCCCGCGCGACAGGGGTCGTACGAGCAGTACTTC,CSAPARQGSYEQYF
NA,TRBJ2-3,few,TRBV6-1,TGTGCCAGCAGCTACGACCGGCTCCCACCGCAGTATTTT,CASSYDRLPPQYF
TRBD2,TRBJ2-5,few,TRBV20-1,TGCAGTGGCGTGGACTGGCGGGAGGGAGAGACCCAGTACTTC,CSGVDWREGETQYF
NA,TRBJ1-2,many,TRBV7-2,TGTGCCAGCAGCTACACAGGCTCTCCGAACTATGGCTACACCTTC,CASSYTGSPNYGYTF
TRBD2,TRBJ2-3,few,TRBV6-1,TGTGCCAGCAGTGAAGCCGGGACTAGCGGAGCCTATACGCAGTATTTT,CASSEAGTSGAYTQYF
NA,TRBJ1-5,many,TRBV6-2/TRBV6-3,TGTGCCAGCAGAAACAGGAATCAGCCCCAGCATTTT,CASRNRNQPQHF
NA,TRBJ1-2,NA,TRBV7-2,TGTGCCAGCAGCTTAGTCACCAGGGCGGGCTACACCTTC,CASSLVTRAGYTF
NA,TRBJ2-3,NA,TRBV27,TGTGCCAGCAGTCCTACCTCAGATACGCAGTATTTT,CASSPTSDTQYF
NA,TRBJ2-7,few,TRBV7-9,TGTGCCAGCAGCAAAGCCGGGGGTTGGAGCTACGAGCAGTACTTC,CASSKAGGWSYEQYF
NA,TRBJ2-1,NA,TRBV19,TGTGCCAGTAGTACACTTGAACCCTACAATGAGCAGTTCTTC,CASSTLEPYNEQFF
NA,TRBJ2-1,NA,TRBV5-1,TGCGCCAGCAGCTTGGAAGGCAGAAGCTCCTACGAGCAGTTCTTC,CASSLEGRSSYEQFF